This T cell receptor beta chain was observed in a study of blood T cell repertoires in COVID-19. Study-wide context: Samples of COVID-19 (acute and convalescent) were obtained from the United States, Italy and Spain.

V lost 5 bases and J lost 6; bases outside the gene matches: 8. CDR1 and CDR2 (germline): LGHNA, YNFKEQ. The CDR3 sequence is 16 residues long. Clinical history reported by participants formed the basis on which cohorts were assigned. Recovered status applied to Cohort 3 donors who had two consecutive negative PCRs. It also applied to those with clearance or with symptom resolution. Study processing details: Reference gene primer amplification gave nucleated cell count estimates. This table comes from immunoSEQ multiplex PCR, and its TCRdb copy is limited to in-frame clones, with some not included. The V and J calls and clone size come from that table; D and trimming were worked out from the DNA. The sample has around 380,000 clones, 70% to 90% seen once.

The specimen sequenced was PBMCs or T cells enriched from blood (not recorded which). The sequence was obtained from a man younger than 40 who had recovered from COVID-19. The V call is TRBV4-2, the J call TRBJ2-2, with TRBD1 matching over 11 bases. CDR3: CASSDRTGGASGELFF. The CDR3 DNA reads as TGTGCCAGCAGCGACCGGACAGGGGGCGCCTCCGGGGAGCTGTTTTTT.